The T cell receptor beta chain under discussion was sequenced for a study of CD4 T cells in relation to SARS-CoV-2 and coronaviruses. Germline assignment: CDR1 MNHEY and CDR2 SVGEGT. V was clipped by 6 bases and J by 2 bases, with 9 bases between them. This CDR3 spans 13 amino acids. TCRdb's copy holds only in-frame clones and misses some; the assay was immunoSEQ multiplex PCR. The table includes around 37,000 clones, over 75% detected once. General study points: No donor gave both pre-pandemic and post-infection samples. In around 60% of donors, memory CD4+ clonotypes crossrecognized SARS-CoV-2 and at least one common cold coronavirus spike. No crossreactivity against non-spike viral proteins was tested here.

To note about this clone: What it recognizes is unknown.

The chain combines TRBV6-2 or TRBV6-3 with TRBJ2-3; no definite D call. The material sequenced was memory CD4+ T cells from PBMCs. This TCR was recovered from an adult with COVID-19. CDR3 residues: CASSRPNTDTQYF. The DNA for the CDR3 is TGTGCCAGCAGCCGACCCAACACAGATACGCAGTATTTT.